This T cell receptor (beta chain) was captured by sequencing in a study of blood T cell repertoires in COVID-19. On the study more broadly: Both acute and convalescent COVID-19 samples were obtained from the United States, Italy and Spain. Sample material is recorded as cDNA or gDNA derived from T cells, B-cell-depleted T cells, or PBMCs.

Authors' analysis steps: Estimated nucleated cell counts came from reference gene primer amplification. Assay used: immunoSEQ multiplex PCR; TCRdb lists only in-frame clones, some missing. D and trimming come from the DNA, and the V and J calls and clone size come from that table. This sample has approximately 280,000 clones, with 85% to 90% found just once. CDR3 size: 14 residues. Germline CDR1 WSHSY, CDR2 SAAADI. V dropped 6 bases and J dropped 4; count of bases not matched to a gene: 5. This chain connects TRBV10-2 to TRBJ2-7; 11 bases align to TRBD2. What was sequenced was peripheral blood. The TCR sequence derives from a man aged 40-49 years with acute or convalescent COVID-19. This CDR3 is CASRPGLAAYEQYF. In nucleotides, the CDR3 is TGCGCCAGCAGACCGGGACTAGCGGCTTACGAGCAGTACTTC.